The rows below give T cell receptor beta chains drawn from one sample of a study of blood T cell repertoires in COVID-19. Method: immunoSEQ multiplex PCR; TCRdb's copy keeps in-frame clones and lacks some. The sample lists 100,000 to 150,000 clones; about 80% were seen once. The sequenced sample consisted of peripheral blood. Source of these receptors: a man in his sixties with acute or convalescent COVID-19. Both conserved end residues are part of each CDR3. Fields, in order: D gene, J gene, V gene, CDR3 length, clone size, CDR3 DNA, CDR3 protein. The D gene is left open where the match is weak. Clone size is stated in some rows and not others, as once, few, many or a class when expanded.

d_call: -; j_call: TRBJ1-2; v_call: TRBV2; cdr3_length: 12; clone_size: -; cdr3_nt: TGTGCCAGCAGTGGATCAGGGGTTGGCTACACCTTC; cdr3_aa: CASSGSGVGYTF
d_call: -; j_call: TRBJ1-6; v_call: TRBV28; cdr3_length: 14; clone_size: -; cdr3_nt: TGTGCCAGCAGTTTAATCGTCCGGGTATCACCCCTCCACTTT; cdr3_aa: CASSLIVRVSPLHF
d_call: TRBD1; j_call: TRBJ1-2; v_call: TRBV5-5; cdr3_length: 14; clone_size: -; cdr3_nt: TGTGCCAGCAGCCTAGGACAGGCTTACTATGGCTACACCTTC; cdr3_aa: CASSLGQAYYGYTF
d_call: TRBD1; j_call: TRBJ1-1; v_call: TRBV30; cdr3_length: 14; clone_size: once; cdr3_nt: TGTGCCTGGAGTGCGACAGGGAAGGACACTGAAGCTTTCTTT; cdr3_aa: CAWSATGKDTEAFF
d_call: -; j_call: TRBJ2-3; v_call: TRBV5-1; cdr3_length: 15; clone_size: -; cdr3_nt: TGCGCCAGCAGCAAGGAAATTGACAACACAGATACGCAGTATTTT; cdr3_aa: CASSKEIDNTDTQYF
d_call: TRBD1; j_call: TRBJ2-7; v_call: TRBV11-2; cdr3_length: 17; clone_size: few; cdr3_nt: TGTGCCAGCAGCTTAGACCGGGACAGGGGGACCTCCTACGAGCAGTACTTC; cdr3_aa: CASSLDRDRGTSYEQYF
d_call: TRBD1; j_call: TRBJ2-3; v_call: TRBV12-3/TRBV12-4; cdr3_length: 13; clone_size: -; cdr3_nt: TGTGCCAGCAGTACACAGGGGCCAGATACGCAGTATTTT; cdr3_aa: CASSTQGPDTQYF
d_call: -; j_call: TRBJ1-3; v_call: TRBV6-1; cdr3_length: 15; clone_size: -; cdr3_nt: TGTGCCAGCATTGAAACAGGGATCTCTGGAAACACCATATATTTT; cdr3_aa: CASIETGISGNTIYF
d_call: TRBD2; j_call: TRBJ2-2; v_call: TRBV7-9; cdr3_length: 15; clone_size: once; cdr3_nt: TGTGCCAGCAGCTTAAGTCTAGCGGGAGCCGGGGAGCTGTTTTTT; cdr3_aa: CASSLSLAGAGELFF
d_call: -; j_call: TRBJ2-1; v_call: TRBV15; cdr3_length: 16; clone_size: -; cdr3_nt: TGTGCCACCAGCAGAGATCTGGACAGCTCCTACAATGAGCAGTTCTTC; cdr3_aa: CATSRDLDSSYNEQFF
d_call: -; j_call: TRBJ1-1; v_call: TRBV10-1; cdr3_length: 12; clone_size: once; cdr3_nt: TGCGCCAGCAGTGAGTCGGGCCGGGATACCTTCTTT; cdr3_aa: CASSESGRDTFF
d_call: TRBD2; j_call: TRBJ2-2; v_call: TRBV10-1; cdr3_length: 14; clone_size: -; cdr3_nt: TGCGCCAGCCGGAGGACTAGGGGCACCGGGGAGCTGTTTTTT; cdr3_aa: CASRRTRGTGELFF
d_call: -; j_call: TRBJ1-3; v_call: TRBV29-1; cdr3_length: 13; clone_size: -; cdr3_nt: TGCAGCGCCCAGGGGCAGGGTGGAAACACCATATATTTT; cdr3_aa: CSAQGQGGNTIYF
d_call: -; j_call: TRBJ2-3; v_call: TRBV4-2; cdr3_length: 15; clone_size: -; cdr3_nt: TGTGCCAGCAGCCAAGGGGCCCAGGGTACAGATACGCAGTATTTT; cdr3_aa: CASSQGAQGTDTQYF
d_call: TRBD2; j_call: TRBJ2-7; v_call: TRBV6-2/TRBV6-3; cdr3_length: 15; clone_size: -; cdr3_nt: TGTGCCAGCAGTCCCTCGCTAGCGGGAGGCTTCGAGCAGTACTTC; cdr3_aa: CASSPSLAGGFEQYF
d_call: -; j_call: TRBJ2-1; v_call: TRBV15; cdr3_length: 12; clone_size: few; cdr3_nt: TGTGCCACCAGCAGAGACCCCATTGAGCAGTTCTTC; cdr3_aa: CATSRDPIEQFF